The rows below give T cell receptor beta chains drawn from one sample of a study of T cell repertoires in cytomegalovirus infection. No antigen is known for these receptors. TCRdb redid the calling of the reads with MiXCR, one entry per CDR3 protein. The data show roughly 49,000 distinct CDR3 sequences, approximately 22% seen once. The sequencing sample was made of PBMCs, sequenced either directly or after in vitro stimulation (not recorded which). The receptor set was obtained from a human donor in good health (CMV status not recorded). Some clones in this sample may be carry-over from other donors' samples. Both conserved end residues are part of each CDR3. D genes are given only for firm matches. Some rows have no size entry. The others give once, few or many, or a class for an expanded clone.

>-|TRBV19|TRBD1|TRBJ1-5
CASSWTLSTGGAGSSNQPQHF
TGTGCCAGTAGTTGGACCTTATCGACAGGGGGCGCGGGTAGTAGCAATCAGCCCCAGCATTTT
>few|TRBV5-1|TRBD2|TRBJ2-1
CASRSGGPNNEQFF
TGCGCCAGTAGAAGCGGGGGGCCCAACAATGAGCAGTTCTTC
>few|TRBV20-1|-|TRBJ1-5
CSAEDREGNQPQHF
TGCAGTGCTGAGGACAGAGAGGGCAATCAGCCCCAGCATTTT
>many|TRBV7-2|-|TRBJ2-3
CASSLVAGADTQYF
TGTGCCAGCAGCTTAGTGGCAGGGGCAGATACGCAGTATTTT
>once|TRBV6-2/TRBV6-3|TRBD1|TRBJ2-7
CASRPKVGTGTYEQYF
TGTGCCAGCAGACCTAAAGTCGGGACAGGGACCTACGAGCAGTACTTC
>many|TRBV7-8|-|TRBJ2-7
CASSSHRVLYEQYF
TGTGCCAGCAGCTCACACAGGGTTCTCTACGAGCAGTACTTC
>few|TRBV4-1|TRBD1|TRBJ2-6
CASSQGGDRGLSGANVLTF
TGCGCCAGCAGCCAGGGGGGGGACAGGGGTTTATCTGGGGCCAACGTCCTGACTTTC
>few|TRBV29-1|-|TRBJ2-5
CSVEEYQETQYF
TGCAGCGTTGAAGAGTACCAAGAGACCCAGTACTTC
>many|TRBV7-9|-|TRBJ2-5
CASSFLVETQYF
TGTGCCAGCAGCTTTTTGGTGGAGACCCAGTACTTC
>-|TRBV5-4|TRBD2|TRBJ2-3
CASSSQAGTKDTQYF
TGTGCCAGCAGCTCCCAAGCGGGGACCAAAGATACGCAGTATTTT
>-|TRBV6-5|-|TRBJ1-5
CASSYNSNQPQHF
TGTGCCAGCAGTTATAATAGCAATCAGCCCCAGCATTTT
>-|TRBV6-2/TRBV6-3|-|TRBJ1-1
CASSYVKGRRAEAFF
TGTGCCAGCAGTTACGTGAAGGGGAGGAGGGCTGAAGCTTTCTTT
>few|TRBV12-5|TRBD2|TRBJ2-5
CASGTSGPQTQYF
TGTGCTAGTGGCACTAGCGGGCCCCAGACCCAGTACTTC
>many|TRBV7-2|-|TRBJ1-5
CASSSQVRGGGQPQHF
TGTGCCAGCAGCTCCCAAGTTCGGGGTGGGGGGCAGCCCCAGCATTTT
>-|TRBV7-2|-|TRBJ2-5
CASSLERKETQYF
TGTGCCAGCAGCTTAGAGAGAAAAGAGACCCAGTACTTC
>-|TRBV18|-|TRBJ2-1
CASSPLRRDNEQFF
TGTGCCAGCTCACCACTCCGTCGGGACAATGAGCAGTTCTTC
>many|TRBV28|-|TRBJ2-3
CASLAGASTDTQYF
TGTGCCAGCCTAGCAGGGGCGAGCACAGATACGCAGTATTTT
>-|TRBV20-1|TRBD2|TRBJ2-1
CSARSGTSGRDEQFF
TGCAGTGCTAGGTCCGGGACTAGCGGGAGGGATGAGCAGTTCTTC
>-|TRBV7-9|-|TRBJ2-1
CASSRQGREQFF
TGTGCCAGCAGCCGGCAGGGACGTGAGCAGTTCTTC
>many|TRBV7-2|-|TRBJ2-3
CASSLAYDTQYF
TGTGCCAGCAGCTTAGCGTATGATACGCAGTATTTT
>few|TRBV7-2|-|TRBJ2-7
CASSSIGTANF
TGTGCCAGCAGCTCGATCGGGACGGCCAACTTC
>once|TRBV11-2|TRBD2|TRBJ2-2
CASTYTGGAGATGELFF
TGTGCCAGCACCTACACCGGTGGGGCGGGAGCCACCGGGGAGCTGTTTTTT
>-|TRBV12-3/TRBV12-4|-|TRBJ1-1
CASSLRNGGHEAFF
TGTGCCAGCAGTCTACGAAATGGGGGGCATGAAGCTTTCTTT
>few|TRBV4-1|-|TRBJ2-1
CASSQDRLRRGNEQFF
TGCGCCAGCAGCCAAGATCGACTCAGGCGGGGCAATGAGCAGTTCTTC
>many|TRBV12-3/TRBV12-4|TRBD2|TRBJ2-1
CASSPSGLAGGPVVNEQFF
TGTGCCAGCAGTCCCTCGGGACTAGCGGGAGGGCCTGTTGTAAATGAGCAGTTCTTC
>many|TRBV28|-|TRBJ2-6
CASSLPRGLSGANVLTF
TGTGCCAGCAGCCTGCCTCGGGGCCTCTCTGGGGCCAACGTCCTGACTTTC
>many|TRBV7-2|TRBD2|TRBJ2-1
CASCFELAAYNEQFF
TGTGCCAGCTGCTTCGAACTAGCGGCCTACAATGAGCAGTTCTTC
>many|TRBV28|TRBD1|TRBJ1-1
CASGEGQRETEAFF
TGTGCCAGCGGGGAGGGACAGCGGGAAACTGAAGCTTTCTTT
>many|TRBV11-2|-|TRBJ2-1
CASTDRDPSTNEQFF
TGTGCCAGCACCGATAGGGACCCTAGCACCAATGAGCAGTTCTTC